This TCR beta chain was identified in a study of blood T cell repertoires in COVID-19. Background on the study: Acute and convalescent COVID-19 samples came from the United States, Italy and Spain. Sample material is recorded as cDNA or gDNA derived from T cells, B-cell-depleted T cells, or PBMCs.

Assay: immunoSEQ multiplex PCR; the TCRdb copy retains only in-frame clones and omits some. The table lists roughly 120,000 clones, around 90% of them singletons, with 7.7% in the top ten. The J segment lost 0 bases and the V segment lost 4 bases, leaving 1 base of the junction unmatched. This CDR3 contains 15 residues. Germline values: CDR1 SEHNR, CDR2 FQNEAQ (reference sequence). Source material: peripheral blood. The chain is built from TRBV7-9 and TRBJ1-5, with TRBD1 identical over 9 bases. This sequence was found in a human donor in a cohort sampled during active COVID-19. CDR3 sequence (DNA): TGTGCCAGCAGCTGGACAGGGGATAGCAATCAGCCCCAGCATTTT. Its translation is CASSWTGDSNQPQHF.